This TCR beta chain was recovered during a study of graft-versus-host responses after intestinal transplantation. Study in general: Multivisceral, liver-intestinal, or isolated intestinal grafts were transplanted into recipients. Every recipient underwent anti-thymocyte globulin induction, then tacrolimus and steroids for roughly three years.

As concerns this clone: Its matching antigen is unknown.

The repertoire was sequenced with immunoSEQ multiplex PCR; TCRdb's copy has only in-frame clones and lacks some. The sample lists around 100,000 clones; 90% to 95% were seen once. Overall study results and limits: Early post-transplant HvG declines showed an association with peak circulating GvH clone levels. The presence of high graft-versus-host to host-versus-graft clonal ratios in allografts characterized patients with graft-donor T cell macrochimerism.

V was clipped by 3 bases and J by 7 bases; unmatched bases: 5. This CDR3 spans 12 amino acids. Germline CDR1 GTSNPN, CDR2 SVGIG (reference sequence). Sequencing was performed on unstimulated CD4+ T cells sorted from spleen or lymph node cells, taken before transplant. The TCR comes from a human donor who was the organ donor for an intestinal transplant. The chain joins TRBV30 to TRBJ1-2; TRBD1 matches 7 bases. CDR3 coding DNA: TGTGCCTGGAGATGGGACAGCAGTGGCTACACCTTC. Translation gives CAWRWDSSGYTF. The full variable domain, rest sourced from reference TRBV30 and TRBJ1-2, is SQTIHQWPATLVQPVGSPLSLECTVEGTSNPNLYWYRQAAGRGLQLLFYSVGIGQISSEVPQNLSASRPQDRQFILSSKKLLLSDSGFYLCAWRWDSSGYTFGSGTRLTVV.